The source of this T cell receptor beta chain is a study of blood T cell repertoires in COVID-19. In the study overall: The analysed material was cDNA or gDNA that came from T cells, B-cell-depleted T cells, or PBMCs.

This CDR3 spans 15 amino acids. Germline CDR1 is SGHAT and CDR2 is FQNNGV. Trimming stripped 3 bases from V and 0 bases from J, with 9 bases between. The authors' processing: Estimates of nucleated cell counts were drawn from the amplification of reference gene primers. The data were produced by immunoSEQ multiplex PCR, yet TCRdb's version contains in-frame clones alone and is incomplete. V, J and clone size were drawn from that table, and D and trimming were deduced from the DNA. The sample has under 110,000 clones; more than 75% are singletons. This clonotype was sampled from a woman aged 25 to 45 with acute or convalescent COVID-19. The sequenced sample consisted of peripheral blood. The chain recombines TRBV11-2 with TRBJ1-3; D perhaps matches TRBD1 (6 bases). The CDR3 bases are TGTGCCAGCAGCTTTACAGGGAGCTCTGGAAACACCATATATTTT. Translation: CASSFTGSSGNTIYF. Supplemented by reference TRBV11-2 and TRBJ1-3, the full variable domain reads EAGVAQSPRYKIIEKRQSVAFWCNPISGHATLYWYQQILGQGPKLLIQFQNNGVVDDSQLPKDRFSAERLKGVDSTLKIQPAKLEDSAVYLCASSFTGSSGNTIYFGEGSWLTVV.